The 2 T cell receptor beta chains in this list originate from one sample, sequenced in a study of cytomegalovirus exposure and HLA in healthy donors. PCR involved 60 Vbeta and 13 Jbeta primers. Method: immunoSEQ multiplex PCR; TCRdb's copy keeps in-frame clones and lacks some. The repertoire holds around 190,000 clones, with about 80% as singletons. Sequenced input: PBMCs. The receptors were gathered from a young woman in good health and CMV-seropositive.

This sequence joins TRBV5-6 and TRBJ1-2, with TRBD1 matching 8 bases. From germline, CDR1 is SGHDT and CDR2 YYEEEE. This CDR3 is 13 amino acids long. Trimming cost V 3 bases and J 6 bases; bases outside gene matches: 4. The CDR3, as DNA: TGTGCCAGCAGCTCGACAGGGGTGGATGGCTACACCTTC. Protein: CASSSTGVDGYTF.

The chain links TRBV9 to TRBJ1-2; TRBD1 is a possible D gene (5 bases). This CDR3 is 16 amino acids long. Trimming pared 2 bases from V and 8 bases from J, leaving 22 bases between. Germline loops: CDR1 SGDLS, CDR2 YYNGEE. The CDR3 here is CASSVGITGQAGGYTF. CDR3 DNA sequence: TGTGCCAGCAGCGTTGGGATTACAGGACAAGCGGGCGGCTACACCTTC.